This TCR beta chain was sequenced for a study of spatial heterogeneity in lung cancer. The study, taken as a whole, reports: At resection, ubiquitous expanded tumor TCRs appeared in blood more than at follow-up.

A unique molecular identifier was attached to every TCR cDNA molecule. TCRdb reprocessed the 5' RACE reads with MiXCR, giving one entry per CDR3 protein. The sample contains roughly 25,000 distinct CDR3 sequences, about 4.4% of which appear only once. At least ten counts were recorded for this clonotype. What it recognizes is unknown. The CDR3 loop spans 14 amino acids. The ends lost 3 bases at V and 9 bases at J; junction bases unmatched: 8. Time point: sample taken at primary tumor resection. 55 to 80 TRACERx patients with early, untreated non-small cell lung cancer donated samples. The source material was PBMCs, sampled at surgery. The chain employs TRBV12-3 or TRBV12-4 and TRBJ2-1; TRBD2 matches 7 bases. This clonotype originated in a male donor with early-stage non-small cell lung cancer. CDR3 sequence reads: CASSFGGGSGEQFF. Here the CDR3 DNA reads TGTGCCAGCAGTTTTGGGGGGGGTTCTGGTGAGCAGTTCTTC.